This T cell receptor beta chain was sequenced for a study of cytomegalovirus exposure and HLA in healthy donors (dated by TCRdb to the late 2010s). General notes on the study: In an earlier analysis of about 560 of the donors, 276 Gb of sequence data and 117 million unique TCR beta sequences from 150 million to 200 million T cells were reported. The study aimed to test whether cataloging public T cell receptors could reveal signatures of past pathogen exposure. Donor age, sex, ethnicity and CMV serostatus were collected together with the repertoire data. High-throughput TCR immunosequencing, statistical association of individual TCRs with disease status, and machine learning were combined to predict cytomegalovirus infection status. A separate validation cohort of roughly 120 different subjects was used in addition to the 666-subject first cohort. Every repertoire in the discovery cohort had been generated on one and the same sequencing platform. In an earlier analysis of a few hundred of the donors, high-throughput TCR beta sequencing was used to judge whether each TCR beta V gene segment behaved as functional or pseudogenic. Roughly five DR-DQ haplotypes were handled as single units for association and clustering, since linkage in the cohort was strong. Using immunosequencing, the study profiled T cell repertoires from about 620 subjects and related those repertoires to cytomegalovirus serostatus. Both class I and class II loci were covered by HLA typing, at four-digit resolution. An early release covering roughly 640 HLA-typed donors comprised approximately 300 gigabases of sequencing data and some 79 million unique TCR sequences. The number of typed donors differed by locus: about 620-640 for A, B, C, DRB1 and DQB1; 500 to 550 for DQA1; 600 to 610 for DPA1; and roughly 470 for DPB1. Among the roughly 380 genotyped donors, around 79% belonged to the genetic ancestry cluster associated with self-reported Caucasian donors. In a later analysis, previously published TCR beta repertoires from roughly 710 donors were re-analyzed and high-resolution HLA genotyping was added so that TCR occurrence patterns could be studied. A later genetic analysis used genome-wide SNP genotypes for about 65% of the roughly 670 donors, treating that subset as a discovery cohort. The later analysis used no new phenotypic data to find candidate immune exposures, relying instead on TCR beta sequences and their occurrence across donors. Among 398 genotyped donors of the cohort, an average of about 240,000 unique TCR beta nucleotide sequences were sequenced per donor, approximately 20% of them non-productive. The paper as a whole reports these results and caveats: In this cohort, only TCR beta chains were sequenced, and detectable features were limited by the absence of alpha or paired-chain data. The classifier was reported to diagnose cytomegalovirus status with high specificity and sensitivity in both the original and validation cohorts. According to a later genetic analysis, donors in an Asian-associated ancestry cluster had fewer N-insertions in productive TCRs than the approximately 630-donor mean. Assigning TCR associations to individual alleles was difficult when HLA alleles, especially DR and DQ, strongly co-occurred. Across donors, most TCR sequences were observed very rarely, whereas some public TCRs were present in many individuals. CMV serostatus was the only immune exposure information available for the cohort. Because the 87-base-pair reads could not distinguish some IMGT-functional V segments, including TRBV6-2 and TRBV6-3, those segments were excluded. In the study, about 150 TCR beta chains were listed as associated with cytomegalovirus. An earlier analysis of approximately 570 of the donors showed that most TCR beta V segments appeared in productive rearrangements either about 87% or about 30% of the time, which broadly matched IMGT annotations. In vitro tests confirmed that a few of the cytomegalovirus-associated TCR beta chains recognize cytomegalovirus antigens. The authors suggested that the approach could potentially be generalized to other disease states and immunological phenotypes. In a later analysis, most CMV-associated TCR beta chains were found to appear HLA-restricted, with HLA associations seemingly driven largely by CMV exposure. A further reported finding was that TCR beta sequences accurately predicted the HLA-A and HLA-B alleles for most subjects in the first cohort. In a later genetic analysis, a missense DCLRE1C variant was associated with V-gene and J-gene trimming of TCR beta chains, and the association was replicated in an independent cohort. A cluster of highly shared sequence variants was judged likely to represent a technical artifact of the sequencing pipeline. HLA typing was unavailable for some donors at each locus, so association tests used only the typed subset. In a later analysis, around 17,000 TCR beta sequences were associated with specific HLA alleles at a false discovery rate of 0.05. Correlated functional status among segregating V segments might be attributable to linkage disequilibrium, but an unknown experimental factor could not be ruled out. A later analysis found that TCR association rates varied across HLA loci, with DRB1 alleles showing the most associated TCRs and HLA-C alleles the fewest. Several of the top co-occurrence clusters appeared to be linked to parvovirus B19, influenza, CMV and Epstein-Barr virus, according to a later analysis. Roughly uniform sequencing depth across donors was assumed in presence/absence analyses, although this assumption may not hold. In a later analysis, HLA-associated TCR beta chains were found to be more clonally expanded and to have lower generation probabilities than equally common non-associated chains. Because counts were too low, about 18 rarely observed V segments, including chromosome 9 orphons, were left out of the earlier analysis of a few hundred of the donors.

Sequences LNHDA (CDR1) and SQIVND (CDR2) are obtained from the germline V gene (reference sequence). The cysteine opens and the phenylalanine closes a CDR3 of 17 amino acids. Only the CDR3 portion is preserved as DNA: 51 bases, with reading frame beginning at the first base. A distance of 17 bases separates the germline ends of V and J, which lose 5 bases and 0 bases respectively. The method was the immunoSEQ multiplex PCR assay. For the multiplex PCR, a mixture combining 60 forward primers for TCR Vbeta segments and 13 reverse primers for TCR Jbeta segments was used. The CDR3 region of rearranged TCR beta genes was amplified from genomic DNA with a multiplex PCR assay. The Illumina HiSeq System was used to sequence the amplified TCR beta libraries as 87-base-pair reads. The authors' analysis ran thus. A later analysis counted about 82 million unique TCR beta chains across the approximately 700 repertoires, and some 11 million of these chains were shared by at least two donors. Raw reads were error-corrected and collapsed into unique sequences by a nearest-neighbor algorithm in which closely related sequences were merged to remove PCR and sequencing errors. To assign V, D and J gene segments, CDR3 sequences were aligned to IMGT reference sequences. For a sequence to be retained, at least a six-nucleotide match to both a V gene segment and a J gene segment was required. Rearrangements were called productive when the CDR3 lacked stop codons and stayed in frame with V and J; all others were non-productive. Following IMGT convention, CDR3 was defined as the stretch from the second conserved V-encoded cysteine up to the conserved J-encoded phenylalanine. Sequences without an unambiguous match to a single V gene segment were excluded from the earlier analysis of 500 to 700 of the donors. In an earlier analysis of some 590 of the donors, V segments were called functional above 56.7% productive rearrangements and were called segregating when the between-donor standard deviation exceeded 5%. A statistical classification framework was developed to diagnose cytomegalovirus status using the catalog of TCR beta chain sequences. In a later analysis, V and J genes were assigned by comparing TCR nucleotide sequences against IMGT/GENE-DB human TR gene sequences. The TCRdist pipeline was used in a later analysis to assign CDR3 sequences and most-parsimonious VDJ recombination scenarios. In a later analysis, each TCR beta chain was defined by its CDR3 amino acid sequence together with its V-gene family, and reads lacking a unique V-gene family were excluded. In a later analysis, around 650 highly shared, low-generation-probability nucleotide sequences were removed to address suspected cross-contamination and a sequencing artifact. In a later analysis, a clonal expansion index for each public chain was calculated from normalized within-repertoire ranks of inferred template counts. In a later analysis, generation probabilities were computed with a VDJ recombination model fitted to out-of-frame rearrangements, and the resulting probabilities were checked against IGoR. A later analysis scored TCR-TCR, TCR-HLA and TCR-CMV co-occurrence with hypergeometric tests, applying a repertoire-size bias correction to TCR pairs. To estimate false discovery rates, a later analysis permuted the HLA or CMV assignments 20 times. A later analysis grouped co-occurring TCRs with DBSCAN, adding TCRdist sequence similarity when clustering within HLA-allele-positive subsets. For co-occurrence clustering, repertoires with fewer than 30,000 or more than 120,000 public chains were excluded, along with roughly five repertoires with anomalous nucleotide sharing. The source is immuneACCESS, and TCRdb retained only in-frame sequences with V and J called. Part of the clones is not carried over; for the studies checked, unresolved V genes explain less than half of this, and the remainder is unexplained. That table supplies the V and J calls and clone size; D and trimming were determined from the DNA. The sample has roughly 120,000 clones on record, just over 15% of them singletons. The top ten clones comprise under 2.5% of the sample.

This clone was counted between two and nine times. The target of this receptor is not known. Base-call qualities are not available, and no considerably larger clone is one nucleotide away. In total, just over 650 healthy bone marrow donors made up the cohort. Cohort members were all nominally healthy when sampled, although unrecorded immune exposures were likely present. The donor was CMV seronegative and was included in the group of 352 seronegative cohort members. Every donor gave a peripheral blood sample, and the peripheral blood mononuclear cells from that sample were used for TCR beta sequencing. The Qiagen DNeasy Blood Extraction Kit was used to extract genomic DNA from the blood cell samples.

The sequencing sample was made of PBMCs. This clonotype was obtained from a woman younger than 30 in good health and CMV-seronegative. Recombination linked TRBV19 to TRBJ2-1; there is no confident call for the D gene. The nucleotide sequence reads TGTGCCAGTAGTCTGACAAGGTCGGTGGGCTCCTACAATGAGCAGTTCTTC. Its protein product is CASSLTRSVGSYNEQFF.